This T cell receptor beta chain stems from a study of shared clonotypes between healthy human individuals. Study information: CD4 naive and memory got three plates each, CD8 naive two, CD8 memory one. Findings and limits, study-wide: Researchers sampled blood only, noting tissue repertoires likely differ. In contrast to clonotypes shared by all four donors, non-shared clonotypes had lower generation probabilities.

Assay used: immunoSEQ multiplex PCR; TCRdb lists only in-frame clones, some missing. The sample has approximately 2.5 million clones, approximately 93% seen once. About this clone itself: The antigen is unknown.

Sequencing was carried out using naive CD4+ T cells from PBMCs. Subset noted: CD45RA+ positively selected. The sequence was obtained from a man between 18 and 35 years old in good health. Some clones in this sample may be carry-over from other donors' samples.

This CDR3 is CASRRGSTEAFF. The CDR3 DNA reads TGTGCCAGCAGGCGGGGTAGCACTGAAGCTTTCTTT. The J gene is TRBJ1-1, the V gene TRBV25-1; D is undetermined. The germline CDR1 and CDR2 sequences are MGHDK and SYGVNS. V was clipped by 6 bases and J by 4 bases, with 9 bases between them. This CDR3 contains 12 residues.